The T cell receptor beta chain described here comes from a study of control samples from healthy donors and cancer patients (dated by TCRdb to the early 2020s). V ends up 5 bases short and J 5 bases short, with an unmatched junction base count of 4. Via the germline V gene, CDR1 is LGHNA and CDR2 YNFKEQ. The CDR3 runs 14 residues from the cysteine to the phenylalanine. The entry retains the CDR3 DNA only, 42 bases that are in frame from base 1. About this clone: Its antigen target is currently unknown. Qualities for individual bases were not recorded, and no much larger clone is one base off.

The method was the immunoSEQ multiplex PCR assay. TCRdb holds this immuneACCESS table with in-frame rearrangements only. Some clones are missing; in checked studies, unresolved V genes explain under half, and the rest has no known cause. The sample table lists some 150,000 clones, 95% to 96% of them with a count of one. Together, the top ten hold about 0.94% of the sample. This sequence uses TRBV4-2 and TRBJ2-5; the junction holds 11 bases that match TRBD2. Sequenced sample: blood. The TCR originated in a woman aged 25 to 39 in good health. The sequenced DNA is TGTGCCAGCAGCGGGACTAGCGGTTGGGAGACCCAGTACTTC. Its coded protein is CASSGTSGWETQYF.